Below, one TCR beta chain is given with its context. This clone was counted once. Its binding antigen is unknown. No much larger clone exists at a distance of one base, and base qualities are not known. The data were obtained in a study of long-term antiretroviral therapy in people with HIV (dated by TCRdb to the early 2020s). Regarding the study in general: The earliest samples were collected roughly a decade before the 2015 WHO recommendation for immediate ART, at a time when ART was usually postponed until CD4 counts fell. A total of about 190 cryopreserved PBMC samples were contributed to the cohort by 30 adults with confirmed HIV infection, with samples collected serially over a mean of roughly six years (range 1-12). No cross-contamination during QIAcube processing was shown when test extractions of a monoclonal T-cell line were performed alongside about 30 polyclonal samples. Among the 25 to 30 participants with HIV, around ten were female. Whether ART initiation and durable HIV suppression were associated with changes in peripheral blood TRB repertoire composition and diversity was tested in a retrospective serial study.

The study at large found these results: A significant increase in TRB diversity was found to be associated with ART initiation, although TRB diversity was observed to remain significantly below that of transplant donor controls even after long-term ART. Unsorted PBMC were profiled instead of sorted CD4+ and CD8+ T cells because pre-ART samples had limited cell numbers. At every time point, the repertoire was dominated by expanded TRB clones first identified before ART initiation, although this dominance fluctuated and, in many PLHIV, declined after ART. Limited PBMC availability meant only the TCR beta chain was sequenced, without alpha chain pairing. Narrower CDR3 length ranges were observed in HIV repertoires than in controls, and an antigen-experienced repertoire with only a slight naive shift after ART was suggested by the network structure. No data were available on ART adherence, viral resistance or therapy changes, limiting inferences about post-ART repertoire changes. The samples span the years 2004 to 2017, and the ART regimens used may be less effective than current regimens.

Participants were included only if at least one PBMC sample before ART initiation and at least two post-ART samples were available. Treatment was received in the United States of America by all participants with HIV. Cryopreserved samples of roughly 0.85-11 million PBMC were thawed and washed before DNA extraction. At the time of the earliest PBMC sample, participants with HIV were aged between roughly 20 and 60 years. PBMC samples from each participant spanned 1-4 timepoints before ART initiation and 2-8 timepoints after ART initiation, with a median of 7 samples. Serial HIV viral load, CD4+ T-cell count, ART history and demographic data were obtained for every participant. Genomic DNA was extracted from unsorted PBMC with a Qiagen kit on a QIAcube, with processing performed in batches of 12 samples. CDR1 and CDR2 (MGHRA, YSYEKL) derive from the germline V gene. Trimming takes 1 base off V and 8 bases off J; junction bases not matched to a gene: 4. The CDR3 spans 14 residues, from the cysteine through the phenylalanine. Only the CDR3 part of the read is kept: 42 bases, read in frame from the first base.

The immunoSEQ hsTCRB v3.0 assay was used at survey level resolution for TRB variable region sequencing. The targeted TRB sequencing depth was roughly 40,000-50,000 T-cell genomes per sample. TRB libraries were pooled and sequenced on an Illumina MiSeq using a v3 150-cycle kit. Regarding the original processing steps: Repertoire analysis ran in R within a reproducible Nextflow workflow covering QC, data transformation and analysis. LymphoSeq2, an R package for exploring AIRR-Seq data, was used to implement the custom analyses. After excluding several samples that yielded fewer than 5000 total TRB sequences, fewer than 200 HIV repertoires remained for analysis. Among the roughly 190 retained HIV repertoires, fewer than 65 were collected before ART initiation and more than 120 after ART initiation. Each repertoire was downsampled to 5000 TRB nucleotide sequences, and summary statistics were averaged across 100 downsampling iterations. The analysis kept only TRB sequences whose CDR3 regions were at least seven amino acids long. Diversity was measured with a Shannon entropy-derived clonality score and the Gini coefficient. In the repertoire networks, any two of the top 5000 CDR3 amino acid sequences were connected whenever the two sequences differed by an edit distance of one. For TRB CDR3 amino acid sequences, antigen specificity groups and MHC restriction were predicted with GLIPH2. To flag known associations with CMV, EBV, HIV or tissue antigens, CDR3 amino acid sequences were compared against VDJdb and McPAS-TCR. Pre-ART, post-ART and control groups were compared with Wilcoxon signed-rank tests and Holm-Bonferroni correction. TCRdb stores this immuneACCESS table with in-frame sequences only. Part of the clones is absent; in the studies checked, under half of the shortfall reflects unresolved V genes, and no reason is known for the rest. From that table come the V and J calls and clone size; the DNA was used to work out D and trimming. This sample comprises 25,000 to 35,000 clones, 75% to 90% of them detected only once. Of the sample, more than 8% falls within the top ten clones.

The material was unsorted PBMCs, obtained almost 2.9 years after starting antiretroviral therapy. The rearranged segments are TRBV4-1 and TRBJ2-1; the junction holds 8 bases that match TRBD2. This receptor was taken from a young man with HIV. The encoded CDR3 is CASSQGAGGDEQFF. The nucleotides are TGCGCCAGCAGCCAAGGGGCGGGGGGCGATGAGCAGTTCTTC.